This TCR beta chain was identified during a study of cytomegalovirus exposure and HLA in healthy donors. Study context: A previous analysis identified 100 million or so unique TCR beta sequences derived from 180 million or so T cells. Points from the study as a whole: In a later analysis, at a false discovery rate of 0.05, 16,951 TCR beta sequences matched HLA alleles. Presence/absence analysis assumed near-uniform sequencing depth across donors.

The CDR3 runs to 16 residues. The germline gives CDR1 SGHVS, CDR2 FQNEAQ. The V segment lost 7 bases and the J segment 0 bases; nucleotides outside the gene matches: 5. Primers included in the PCR were 60 Vbeta and 13 Jbeta primers. Produced via immunoSEQ multiplex PCR; TCRdb's table is partial and in-frame only. The table includes about 170,000 clones, about 75% detected once. About this clone itself: Its specificity is not known.

Input material: PBMCs. This sequence was found in a female donor in good health and CMV-seronegative. The V call is TRBV7-8, the J call TRBJ2-3; 12 bases agree with TRBD2. The CDR3 DNA is TGTGCCAGCAACCCTAGCGGGAGGGTTAGCACAGATACGCAGTATTTT. It yields the protein CASNPSGRVSTDTQYF.